Shown below are 23 T cell receptor beta chains from a single sample sequenced in a study of cytomegalovirus exposure and HLA in healthy donors. The primer mix had 60 Vbeta and 13 Jbeta primers. Only in-frame clones appear in the TCRdb table, and some are missing; sequencing was by immunoSEQ multiplex PCR. Here the sample spans roughly 150,000 clones, around 85% being singletons. The sample was PBMCs. The receptors shown here come from a man aged 50 to 60 in good health and CMV-seropositive.

J is TRBJ2-7 and V is TRBV9, with 7 bases aligning to TRBD1. V lost 0 bases to trimming and J lost 5 bases; unmatched junction nucleotides: 5. The V gene's germline CDR1 is SGDLS and CDR2 YYNGEE. The length of the CDR3 is 14 residues. The CDR3 reads CASSVGQGVNEQYF. In DNA form, the CDR3 reads TGTGCCAGCAGCGTAGGGCAGGGGGTCAACGAGCAGTACTTC.

The rearrangement uses TRBV5-1 and TRBJ1-1; TRBD1 matches 11 bases. V gave up 4 bases and J gave up 0 bases; unmatched junction bases: 8. The CDR3 is made up of 17 amino acids. Germline V CDR1 and CDR2: SGHRS, YFSETQ. CDR3 protein: CASSVRDRGLLNTEAFF. The CDR3 DNA reads TGCGCCAGCAGCGTACGGGACAGGGGGTTGCTGAACACTGAAGCTTTCTTT. Looking up the rest from reference TRBV5-1 and TRBJ1-1 gives the full variable domain: KAGVTQTPRYLIKTRGQQVTLSCSPISGHRSVSWYQQTPGQGLQFLFEYFSETQRNKGNFPGRFSGRQFSNSRSEMNVSTLELGDSALYLCASSVRDRGLLNTEAFFGQGTRLTVV.

CDR3 region: CASRRGFEETQYF. The CDR3 nucleotides read TGTGCCAGCAGGCGGGGATTCGAGGAGACCCAGTACTTC. The V call is TRBV6-5, the J call TRBJ2-5, with D possibly matching TRBD2 (6 bases). CDR1 and CDR2 from the germline V gene are MNHEY and SVGAGI. This CDR3 has 13 residues. V was cut by 6 bases and J by 5 bases, with 13 bases left in between.

This chain joins TRBV5-1 and TRBJ2-7; the match to TRBD2 covers 9 bases. Per germline, CDR1 SGHRS and CDR2 YFSETQ. Trimming removed 2 bases from V and 2 bases from J; junction bases left unmatched: 5. CDR3 length: 15 amino acids. The CDR3 sequence: CASSFGAGGTYEQYF. CDR3 coding DNA: TGCGCCAGCAGCTTCGGGGCGGGAGGGACCTACGAGCAGTACTTC.

The chain links TRBV5-1 to TRBJ1-6; no clear D gene. The CDR3 length is 15 residues. Germline CDR1 and CDR2: SGHRS and YFSETQ. V was shortened by 4 bases and J by 9 bases, with 17 bases between the two germline ends. CDR3 in amino acids: CASSPGGRAGSPLHF. Here the CDR3 DNA reads TGCGCCAGCAGCCCCGGTGGGAGGGCTGGTTCACCCCTCCACTTT.

In its sample, this clone was seen a few times. Other DNA sequences within the sample encode an identical CDR3. The chain carries TRBV30 and TRBJ2-2; a weak D match, TRBD2 (6 bases). Trimming cost V 0 bases and J 1 base, with 9 bases left between them. From germline, CDR1 is GTSNPN and CDR2 SVGIG (reference sequence). There are 15 residues in the CDR3. The CDR3 sequence: CAWSVPGLNTGELFF. For the CDR3, the DNA is TGTGCCTGGAGTGTACCGGGACTGAACACCGGGGAGCTGTTTTTT. The whole variable domain, remainder taken from reference TRBV30 and TRBJ2-2, is SQTIHQWPATLVQPVGSPLSLECTVEGTSNPNLYWYRQAAGRGLQLLFYSVGIGQISSEVPQNLSASRPQDRQFILSSKKLLLSDSGFYLCAWSVPGLNTGELFFGEGSRLTVL.

This chain links TRBV27 with TRBJ2-6; D is possibly TRBD2 (6 bases). The germline V and J ends were trimmed by 2 bases and 3 bases, with 11 bases remaining between them. The CDR3 spans 16 residues. In germline, CDR1 is MNHEY, CDR2 SMNVEV (reference sequence). CDR3 in DNA: TGTGCCAGCAGTTTAACGGGGGTATATGGGGCCAACGTCCTGACTTTC. Its translation: CASSLTGVYGANVLTF.

The chain couples TRBV4-1 to TRBJ1-4; 8 bases match TRBD1. Germline V lookup: CDR1 MGHRA, CDR2 YSYEKL. The CDR3 contains 15 residues. The ends lost 2 bases at V and 8 bases at J; junction bases unmatched: 7. CDR3 sequence: CASSQPDRVEEKLFF. In nucleotides, the CDR3 is TGCGCCAGCAGCCAACCGGACAGGGTTGAGGAAAAACTGTTTTTT.

This chain connects TRBV28 to TRBJ1-2; D perhaps matches TRBD1 (5 bases). Germline CDR1 reads MDHEN; CDR2 reads SYDVKM. The CDR3 extends over 13 amino acids. Trimming took off 4 bases at V and 4 bases at J, with 10 bases between the two ends. CDR3 in amino acids: CASSYTDSYGYTF. The CDR3 DNA reads as TGTGCCAGCAGTTACACCGACAGCTATGGCTACACCTTC.

In DNA form, the CDR3 reads TGTGCCTGTTATACCCGGGTGAGTGGGGCCAATGAGCAGTTCTTC. It is translated as CACYTRVSGANEQFF. The chain employs TRBV30 and TRBJ2-1; D is perhaps TRBD1 (5 bases). The length of the CDR3 is 15 residues. The ends were cut back, 6 bases at V and 6 bases at J, with 21 bases in the middle. Germline loops: CDR1 GTSNPN, CDR2 SVGIG (reference sequence).

The chain links TRBV19 to TRBJ2-2; a weak D match, TRBD1 (6 bases). This CDR3 spans 15 amino acids. CDR1 and CDR2 (germline): LNHDA, SQIVND (reference sequence). Trimming stripped 5 bases from V and 9 bases from J, with 19 bases between. CDR3 sequence reads: CASSRPPRGNRELFF. The CDR3 DNA sequence: TGTGCCAGTAGTCGCCCACCCAGGGGAAATCGGGAGCTGTTTTTT.

The chain links TRBV7-8 to TRBJ1-5; D gene uncertain. This CDR3 has 13 amino acids. CDR1 and CDR2 from the germline V gene are SGHVS and FQNEAQ. Between the trimmed V and J ends, which lost 1 base and 4 bases, there was a span of 5 bases. The CDR3 loop reads CASSLVVNQPQHF. The DNA for the CDR3 is TGTGCCAGCAGCTTAGTCGTAAATCAGCCCCAGCATTTT.

The V call is TRBV30, the J call TRBJ2-3, with 10 nucleotides matching TRBD2. The germline gives CDR1 GTSNPN, CDR2 SVGIG (reference sequence). The CDR3 sequence is 15 residues long. The V gene end was trimmed by 5 bases and the J gene end by 1 base; junction bases not matched to a gene: 6. The CDR3 DNA reads TGTGCCTGGGGTCCAGCGGGAGGGGGCACAGATACGCAGTATTTT. Translated: CAWGPAGGGTDTQYF.

The sample holds a few counts of this clone. The rearrangement uses TRBV5-1 and TRBJ2-7; possibly TRBD2 for D (5 bases). The CDR3 runs to 14 residues. Germline values: CDR1 SGHRS, CDR2 YFSETQ. Trimming left V 0 bases short and J 4 bases short, with 11 bases between. CDR3 bases: TGCGCCAGCAGCTTGGCAGCCTCGGGGTACGAGCAGTACTTC. Translating it yields CASSLAASGYEQYF. Complete variable domain (other parts from reference TRBV5-1 and TRBJ2-7): KAGVTQTPRYLIKTRGQQVTLSCSPISGHRSVSWYQQTPGQGLQFLFEYFSETQRNKGNFPGRFSGRQFSNSRSEMNVSTLELGDSALYLCASSLAASGYEQYFGPGTRLTVT.

The rearrangement links TRBV18 to TRBJ2-7, with TRBD1 identical over 7 bases. The CDR3 sequence is 16 residues long. Trimming took 3 bases from V and 0 from J; bases not matched to a gene: 8. Germline V gene sequence: CDR1 KGHSH, CDR2 LQKENI. For the CDR3, the DNA is TGTGCCAGCTCACCTTACTGGACAGGTAGCTCCTACGAGCAGTACTTC. Its translation: CASSPYWTGSSYEQYF.

The V call is TRBV27, the J call TRBJ2-3, with 12 positions matching TRBD2. The trim removed 6 bases at V and 4 bases at J, leaving 5 bases unmatched. Germline V gene lookup returns CDR1 MNHEY and CDR2 SMNVEV (reference sequence). CDR3 size: 15 residues. In DNA, the CDR3 is TGTGCCAGCAGCACGCTAGCGGGAGGGGCAGATACGCAGTATTTT. This gives the protein CASSTLAGGADTQYF.

This rearrangement joins TRBV5-8 to TRBJ2-3; TRBD2 agrees at 9 bases. The CDR3 runs 14 residues. Trimming took 5 bases from V and 5 from J; bases not matched to a gene: 6. CDR1 SGHTS and CDR2 YDEGEE come from the germline V gene. CDR3 region: CASRSSGGQDTQYF. In nucleotides, the CDR3 is TGTGCCAGCAGGTCAAGCGGGGGGCAAGATACGCAGTATTTT.

This clone was counted once. This chain connects TRBV5-1 to TRBJ1-4; no reliable D call. CDR1 SGHRS and CDR2 YFSETQ come from the germline V gene. This CDR3 comprises 16 residues. The V gene lost 1 base and the J gene lost 3 bases, with 13 bases spanning the gap. CDR3 coding DNA: TGCGCCAGCAGCTTGCTCTCGACACTTTCTAATGAAAAACTGTTTTTT. Protein: CASSLLSTLSNEKLFF.

The chain is built from TRBV10-3 and TRBJ1-2; no clear D gene. This CDR3 comprises 11 residues. Germline-derived CDR1 and CDR2 are ENHRY and SYGVKD. V was pared by 4 bases and J by 5 bases, with 5 bases between. CDR3 protein: CAISGGYGYTF. DNA for the CDR3: TGTGCCATCAGTGGAGGATATGGCTACACCTTC.

The chain couples TRBV4-1 to TRBJ2-6; the match to TRBD1 covers 7 bases. Germline assignment: CDR1 MGHRA and CDR2 YSYEKL. The CDR3 consists of 18 residues. Trimming took 3 bases from V and 2 from J; bases not matched to a gene: 10. CDR3 coding DNA: TGCGCCAGCAGCCAGAAACAGGGGATTGAAGCTGGGGCCAACGTCCTGACTTTC. Protein product: CASSQKQGIEAGANVLTF.

The rearrangement links TRBV6-1 to TRBJ1-4; 7 bases map to TRBD1. This CDR3 comprises 19 residues. The trim removed 4 bases at V and 0 bases at J, leaving 14 bases unmatched. Germline V gene lookup returns CDR1 MNHNS and CDR2 SASEGT. DNA of the CDR3: TGTGCCAGCAGTGGCCGGACAGGATTGGGTAAAGCAACTAATGAAAAACTGTTTTTT. This codes for CASSGRTGLGKATNEKLFF.

The V call is TRBV15, the J call TRBJ1-5; D not resolved. Germline V CDR1 and CDR2: LNHNV, YYDKDF (reference sequence). There are 13 residues in the CDR3. V was pared by 3 bases and J by 5 bases, with 8 bases between. The CDR3 sequence is CATSSQFYQPQHF. The CDR3 region has the DNA TGTGCCACCAGCAGCCAGTTTTATCAGCCCCAGCATTTT.

The chain uses TRBV30 and TRBJ2-3; D not certain. Germline V gives CDR1 GTSNPN, CDR2 SVGIG (reference sequence). The CDR3 sequence is 16 residues long. The ends were cut back, 4 bases at V and 1 base at J, with 18 bases in the middle. The CDR3 DNA reads TGTGCCTGGATCACAGCAGGCAGTCTCGGCACAGATACGCAGTATTTT. It specifies CAWITAGSLGTDTQYF. The entire variable domain, with the rest obtained from reference TRBV30 and TRBJ2-3, is as follows: SQTIHQWPATLVQPVGSPLSLECTVEGTSNPNLYWYRQAAGRGLQLLFYSVGIGQISSEVPQNLSASRPQDRQFILSSKKLLLSDSGFYLCAWITAGSLGTDTQYFGPGTRLTVL.